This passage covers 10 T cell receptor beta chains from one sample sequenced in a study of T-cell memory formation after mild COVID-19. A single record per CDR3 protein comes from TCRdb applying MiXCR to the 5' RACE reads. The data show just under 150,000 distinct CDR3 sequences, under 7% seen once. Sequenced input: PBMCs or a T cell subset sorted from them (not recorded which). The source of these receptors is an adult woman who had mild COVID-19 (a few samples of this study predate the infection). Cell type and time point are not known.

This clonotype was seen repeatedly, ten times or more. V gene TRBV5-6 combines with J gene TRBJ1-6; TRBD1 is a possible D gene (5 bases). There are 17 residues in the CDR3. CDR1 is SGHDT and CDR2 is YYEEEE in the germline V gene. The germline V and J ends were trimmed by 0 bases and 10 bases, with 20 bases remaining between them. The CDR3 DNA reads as TGTGCCAGCAGCTTGGGTCTAGGACATGCGGTTGGCTCACCCCTCCACTTT. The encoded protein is CASSLGLGHAVGSPLHF.

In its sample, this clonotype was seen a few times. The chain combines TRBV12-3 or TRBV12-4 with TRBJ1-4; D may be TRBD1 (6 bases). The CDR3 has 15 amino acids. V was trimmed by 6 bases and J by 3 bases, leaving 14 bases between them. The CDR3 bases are TGTGCCAGCAGGGCCCCCGGGACACCTAATGAAAAACTGTTTTTT. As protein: CASRAPGTPNEKLFF.

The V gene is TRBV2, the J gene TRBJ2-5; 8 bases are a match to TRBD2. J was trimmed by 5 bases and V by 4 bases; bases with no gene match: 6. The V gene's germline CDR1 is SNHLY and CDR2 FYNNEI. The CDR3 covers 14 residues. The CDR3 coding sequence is TGTGCCAGCAGTGCCCCGGCGGGGGGCGAGACCCAGTACTTC. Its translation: CASSAPAGGETQYF. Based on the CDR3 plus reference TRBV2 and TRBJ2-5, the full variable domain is EPEVTQTPSHQVTQMGQEVILRCVPISNHLYFYWYRQILGQKVEFLVSFYNNEISEKSEIFDDQFSVERPDGSNFTLKIRSTKLEDSAMYFCASSAPAGGETQYFGPGTRLLVL.

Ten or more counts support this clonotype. DNA of the CDR3: TGTGCCAGCAGCCTGGGACAGGGTTTGTACGAGCAGTACTTC. The encoded protein is CASSLGQGLYEQYF. The chain couples TRBV5-8 to TRBJ2-7; 9 nucleotides agree with TRBD1. Germline CDR1 is SGHTS and CDR2 is YDEGEE. V lost 4 bases and J lost 4; bases outside the gene matches: 6. CDR3 length: 14 amino acids.

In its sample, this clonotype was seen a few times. CDR3 sequence (DNA): TGTGCCAGCCTCACGGGGGGAAAATCCGGAAACACCATATATTTT. This sequence encodes CASLTGGKSGNTIYF. The genes are TRBV28 and TRBJ1-3, with D possibly being TRBD1 (5 bases). This CDR3 has 15 residues. Trimming left V 8 bases short and J 4 bases short, with 18 bases between. Looked up from germline, CDR1 is MDHEN and CDR2 is SYDVKM.

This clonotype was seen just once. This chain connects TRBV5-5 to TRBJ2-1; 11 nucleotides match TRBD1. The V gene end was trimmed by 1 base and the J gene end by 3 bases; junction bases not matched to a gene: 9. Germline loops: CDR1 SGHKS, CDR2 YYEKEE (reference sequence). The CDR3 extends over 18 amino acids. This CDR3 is CASSLSKTGQGVYNEQFF. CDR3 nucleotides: TGTGCCAGCAGCTTGTCAAAAACGGGACAGGGGGTCTACAATGAGCAGTTCTTC.

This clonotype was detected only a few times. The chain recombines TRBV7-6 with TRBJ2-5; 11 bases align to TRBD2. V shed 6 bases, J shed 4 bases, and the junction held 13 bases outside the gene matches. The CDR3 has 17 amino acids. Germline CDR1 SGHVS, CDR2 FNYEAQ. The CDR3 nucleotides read TGTGCCAGCAGGAGACTAGCGGGGTCGAGGCTGGTAGAGACCCAGTACTTC. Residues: CASRRLAGSRLVETQYF.

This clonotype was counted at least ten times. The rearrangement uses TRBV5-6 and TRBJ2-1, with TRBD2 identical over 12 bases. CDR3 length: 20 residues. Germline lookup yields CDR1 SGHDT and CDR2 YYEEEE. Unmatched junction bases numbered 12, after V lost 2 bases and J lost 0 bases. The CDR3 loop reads CASSFLPTSGGFRSYNEQFF. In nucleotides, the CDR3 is TGTGCCAGCAGCTTCCTTCCTACTAGCGGGGGGTTTCGCTCCTACAATGAGCAGTTCTTC.

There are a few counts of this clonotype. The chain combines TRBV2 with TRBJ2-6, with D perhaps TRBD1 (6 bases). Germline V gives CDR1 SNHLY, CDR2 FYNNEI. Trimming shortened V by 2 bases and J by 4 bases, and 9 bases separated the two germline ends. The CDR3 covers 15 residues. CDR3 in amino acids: CASSEQGTGANVLTF. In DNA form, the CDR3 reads TGTGCCAGCAGTGAACAGGGGACCGGGGCCAACGTCCTGACTTTC.

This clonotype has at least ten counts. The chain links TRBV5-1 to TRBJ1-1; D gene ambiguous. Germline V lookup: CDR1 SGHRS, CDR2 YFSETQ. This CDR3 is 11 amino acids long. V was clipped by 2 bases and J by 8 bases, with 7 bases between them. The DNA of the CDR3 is TGCGCCAGCAGCTTCGGGATGGAAGCTTTCTTT. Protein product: CASSFGMEAFF.